This T cell receptor (beta chain) stems from a study of T cell responses to AZD1222 COVID-19 vaccine. Points from the study as a whole: Donors, mostly white British, included more females; clonal diversity was possibly underestimated. Following two doses of AZD1222, Spike-specific TCR breadth and depth rose. Samples come after the peak T cell response, not at day 14.

Losses at the gene ends were 5 bases for V and 8 bases for J; bases not matched to a gene: 5. This CDR3 is 12 amino acids long. Some clones are missing from TCRdb's copy, which holds only in-frame ones; the method was immunoSEQ multiplex PCR. The table has 150,000 to 200,000 clones, 85% to 95% seen once. On this clone itself: Its antigen remains unknown. The same CDR3 also results from other DNA sequences found in this sample.

This TCR came from an adult who received the MenACWY meningococcal vaccine as a control. This specimen was peripheral blood, taken 28 days after the second dose of the MenACWY control vaccine. The gene calls are TRBV12-3 or TRBV12-4 and TRBJ1-2, with 7 bases aligning to TRBD1. The CDR3 region has the DNA TGTGCCAGCAGTAGACAGGGCGGCGGCTACACCTTC. Translated, it gives CASSRQGGGYTF.